Presented here are 20 T cell receptor beta chains from one specimen sequenced in a study of technical replicates of blood from a handful of donors (dated by TCRdb to 2017 to 2019). To prepare the library, the immunoSEQ multiplex PCR assay was applied. TCRdb limited this immuneACCESS table to in-frame rearrangements with V and J called. A share of clones is missing; checked studies link under half to unresolved V genes, and the rest is unexplained. Recorded for this sample are almost 70,000 clones; about 87% of them occurred a single time. 4% to 5% of the sample goes to the ten largest clones. The sample taken for sequencing was PBMCs. The source of these receptors is a human donor in good health. Some clones in this sample may be carry-over from other donors' samples.

V is TRBV2 and J is TRBJ1-2; 7 nucleotides match TRBD1. The CDR3 has 13 residues. Losses at the gene ends were 6 bases for V and 3 bases for J; bases not matched to a gene: 4. Germline V gives CDR1 SNHLY, CDR2 FYNNEI. The CDR3 sequence is CASRRGQDYGYTF. For the CDR3, the DNA is TGTGCCAGCAGGAGGGGGCAAGACTATGGCTACACCTTC.

This chain connects TRBV4-3 to TRBJ2-7; 8 bases agree with TRBD1. CDR1 and CDR2 from the germline V gene are LGHNA and YSLEER. The CDR3 covers 17 residues. The trim removed 0 bases at V and 0 bases at J, leaving 7 bases unmatched. This chain's CDR3 is CASSQEWRTGSSYEQYF. In DNA form, the CDR3 reads TGCGCCAGCAGCCAAGAGTGGAGGACAGGGAGCTCCTACGAGCAGTACTTC.

The rearrangement links TRBV4-1 to TRBJ2-5, with 10 bases that match TRBD2. The CDR3 contains 16 residues. V gave up 0 bases and J gave up 6 bases; unmatched junction bases: 7. Germline V CDR1 and CDR2: MGHRA, YSYEKL. CDR3 residues: CASSQDLQRGGKTQYF. In DNA form, the CDR3 reads TGCGCCAGCAGCCAAGATCTCCAGCGGGGGGGGAAGACCCAGTACTTC.

The CDR3, as DNA: TGTGCCAGCAGCTCCAGCGGGGGGCAGACCCAGTACTTC. Protein product: CASSSSGGQTQYF. The chain employs TRBV7-3 and TRBJ2-5; 9 bases align to TRBD2. With V trimmed by 4 bases and J by 6 bases, 3 bases remained unmatched. This CDR3 comprises 13 residues. Germline V gene lookup returns CDR1 SGHTA and CDR2 FQGTGA.

This clone was seen a few times. The rearrangement links TRBV29-1 to TRBJ1-1, with TRBD1 as a possible D gene (5 bases). CDR3 length: 12 residues. Looked up from germline, CDR1 is SQVTM and CDR2 is ANQGSEA. Between the trimmed V and J ends, which lost 7 bases and 3 bases, there was a span of 12 bases. CDR3 nucleotide sequence: TGCAGCGCCACGTCAGGGTACACTGAAGCTTTCTTT. Translation gives CSATSGYTEAFF.

J is TRBJ1-2 and V is TRBV19; maybe TRBD1 (5 bases). Germline-derived CDR1 and CDR2 are LNHDA and SQIVND (reference sequence). With 7 bases removed from V and 8 bases from J, the gap between germline ends came to 20 bases. The CDR3 runs 14 residues. The CDR3 coding sequence is TGTGCCAGTACCTTCAGGGCTCGCCCCGAAGGCTACACCTTC. As protein: CASTFRARPEGYTF.

V and J are TRBV7-9 and TRBJ2-1; the D gene is possibly TRBD1 (6 bases). The CDR3 covers 13 residues. Germline CDR1 is SEHNR and CDR2 is FQNEAQ (reference sequence). Trimming pared 5 bases from V and 6 bases from J, leaving 11 bases between. CDR3 residues: CASSSRDTNEQFF. The DNA of the CDR3 is TGTGCCAGCAGCAGCCGGGACACCAATGAGCAGTTCTTC.

This sequence joins TRBV5-4 and TRBJ2-2; possible D gene TRBD1, 5 bases. Trimming removed 4 bases from V and 3 bases from J, with 10 bases in between. Per the germline V gene, CDR1 is SGHNT and CDR2 is YYREEE (reference sequence). The CDR3 totals 14 residues. CDR3 sequence (DNA): TGTGCCAGCAGCCCACCAGGGTACACCGGGGAGCTGTTTTTT. The encoded protein is CASSPPGYTGELFF.

The chain is built from TRBV30 and TRBJ2-7; no firm D call. The V end lost 1 base, the J end lost 4 bases, and 11 bases lay between the germline ends. The germline CDR1 and CDR2 sequences are GTSNPN and SVGIG (reference sequence). The CDR3 length is 13 residues. The CDR3 region is CAWSAGSVYEQYF. In DNA form, the CDR3 reads TGTGCCTGGAGTGCGGGTTCTGTATACGAGCAGTACTTC. The complete variable domain, with remaining parts taken from reference TRBV30 and TRBJ2-7, reads SQTIHQWPATLVQPVGSPLSLECTVEGTSNPNLYWYRQAAGRGLQLLFYSVGIGQISSEVPQNLSASRPQDRQFILSSKKLLLSDSGFYLCAWSAGSVYEQYFGPGTRLTVT.

This rearrangement joins TRBV4-1 to TRBJ2-3; TRBD2 aligns across 12 bases. CDR1 and CDR2 (germline): MGHRA, YSYEKL. V lost 4 bases, J lost 0 bases, and 11 bases stayed unmatched. The CDR3 sequence is 19 residues long. The CDR3 DNA follows: TGCGCCAGCAGCCGAGAGACTAGCGGGAGTTCTTCTAGCACAGATACGCAGTATTTT. Its protein is CASSRETSGSSSSTDTQYF.

The chain joins TRBV5-6 to TRBJ2-7; 8 bases match TRBD1. V was pared by 3 bases and J by 5 bases, with 10 bases of the junction left unmatched. The CDR3 loop spans 15 amino acids. Germline V gene data show CDR1 as SGHDT and CDR2 as YYEEEE. CDR3 protein: CASSSNDRGSHEQYF. The CDR3 DNA follows: TGTGCCAGCAGCTCAAACGACAGGGGAAGTCACGAGCAGTACTTC.

This clone has a single count. This chain joins TRBV7-9 and TRBJ1-5, with D possibly being TRBD1 (5 bases). The CDR3 sequence is 16 residues long. V lost 0 bases and J lost 4, with 13 bases in between. Germline V lookup: CDR1 SEHNR, CDR2 FQNEAQ (reference sequence). CDR3 protein: CASSLAKGLENQPQHF. The DNA for the CDR3 is TGTGCCAGCAGCTTAGCGAAGGGACTGGAGAATCAGCCCCAGCATTTT.

The rearrangement uses TRBV5-1 and TRBJ2-3; TRBD2 matches at 11 bases. The junction had 7 bases not matched to a gene; V was cut back by 3 bases and J by 1 base. The CDR3 spans 17 residues. Germline CDR1 is SGHRS and CDR2 is YFSETQ. CDR3 amino acids: CASSSGTSGPRTDTQYF. CDR3 sequence (DNA): TGCGCCAGCAGCTCCGGGACTAGCGGACCTCGCACAGATACGCAGTATTTT.

The CDR3 nucleotides are TGTGCCAGCAGCTGGGGAGAGCAAGAGACCCAGTACTTC. Amino acid sequence: CASSWGEQETQYF. The genes are TRBV9 and TRBJ2-5, with D maybe TRBD2 (5 bases). This CDR3 has 13 residues. The germline V gene has CDR1 SGDLS and CDR2 YYNGEE. The V gene lost 4 bases and the J gene lost 2 bases, with 9 bases spanning the gap.

V is TRBV7-9 and J is TRBJ2-2; D perhaps matches TRBD1 (6 bases). Trimming cost V 1 base and J 4 bases, with 13 bases left between them. The CDR3 spans 16 residues. CDR1 is SEHNR and CDR2 is FQNEAQ in the germline V gene (reference sequence). DNA for the CDR3: TGTGCCAGCAGCTTAGAGGGCTTGGGGGCCACCGGGGAGCTGTTTTTT. As protein: CASSLEGLGATGELFF.

The J gene is TRBJ1-3, the V gene TRBV25-1; D is ambiguous. This CDR3 has 12 amino acids. CDR1 is MGHDK, CDR2 SYGVNS, per germline. Trimming pared 6 bases from V and 0 bases from J, leaving 3 bases between. CDR3 sequence: CASSGSGNTIYF. As DNA, the CDR3 is TGTGCCAGCAGCGGCTCTGGAAACACCATATATTTT.

The chain carries TRBV6-1 and TRBJ2-5; 7 positions agree with TRBD2. CDR1 MNHNS and CDR2 SASEGT come from the germline V gene. Germline trimming cut 0 bases from V and 1 base from J; bases unmatched to any gene: 8. CDR3 length equals 17 residues. The CDR3 protein is CASSEALGGSGQETQYF. The CDR3 DNA reads as TGTGCCAGCAGTGAAGCGCTAGGCGGGAGTGGCCAAGAGACCCAGTACTTC.

The chain couples TRBV5-1 to TRBJ1-6, with D tentatively TRBD1 (5 bases). The CDR3 contains 13 residues. The germline V gene has CDR1 SGHRS and CDR2 YFSETQ. V was pared by 2 bases and J by 10 bases, with 10 bases between. The CDR3 DNA is TGCGCCAGCAGCTTCGCAGGGAACTCACCCCTCCACTTT. Translated, it gives CASSFAGNSPLHF.

The CDR3 loop is CASSRAGTSGSLEQFF. The CDR3, as DNA: TGCGCCAGCAGCCGGGCGGGGACTAGCGGGTCACTTGAGCAGTTCTTC. The gene calls are TRBV5-1 and TRBJ2-1, with 12 positions matching TRBD2. Germline lookup yields CDR1 SGHRS and CDR2 YFSETQ. J gave up 9 bases and V 4 bases, and 11 bases lay outside the gene matches. This CDR3 is built from 16 residues.

This sequence joins TRBV10-3 and TRBJ1-5, with 10 bases identical to TRBD1. CDR1 and CDR2 (germline): ENHRY, SYGVKD. The CDR3 is 16 amino acids. With V trimmed by 3 bases and J by 6 bases, 8 bases remained unmatched. CDR3 DNA: TGTGCCATCAGTGATTCGGGGGACAGGGGAGTTCAGCCCCAGCATTTT. Translating it yields CAISDSGDRGVQPQHF.